Detailed here is one TCR beta chain. Its antigen is still unknown. The data were obtained in a study of cytomegalovirus exposure and HLA in healthy donors. It was with 60 Vbeta and 13 Jbeta primers that the PCR ran. Per the authors' pipeline: A later analysis counted 80 million or so unique TCR beta chains, around 12 million shared. The method was immunoSEQ multiplex PCR; TCRdb's version includes in-frame clones alone and lacks a portion of them. D and trimming were read from the DNA, whereas the V and J calls and clone size are those reported in that table. The sample has about 80,000 clones; around 62% are singletons. The study, taken as a whole, reports: Information on immune exposure was restricted to one variable (CMV serostatus). Altogether, 164 TCR beta chains were recorded as cytomegalovirus-associated. A further, later analysis showed that HLA-associated TCR beta chains (compared with equally common others) were more clonally expanded.

CDR1 SGHRS and CDR2 YFSETQ come from the germline V gene. The CDR3 is made up of 16 amino acids. Trimming stripped 0 bases from V and 4 bases from J, with 17 bases between. The receptor's source is a male donor in good health and CMV-seropositive. V is TRBV5-1 and J is TRBJ2-7, with D possibly TRBD1 on 6 matching bases. The sample was PBMCs. CDR3 sequence: CASSLVFRNQGYEQYF. The CDR3 bases are TGCGCCAGCAGCTTGGTATTCAGGAATCAGGGGTACGAGCAGTACTTC.